The 22 T cell receptor beta chains reported below all come from one sample, sequenced in a study of cytomegalovirus exposure and HLA in healthy donors. Primers for the PCR totalled 60 Vbeta and 13 Jbeta. Sequencing was performed with immunoSEQ multiplex PCR; in TCRdb, only in-frame clones are kept and a portion is missing. The sample table includes 100,000 or so clones. What was sequenced was PBMCs. The receptors come from a woman aged 25 to 39 in good health and CMV-seronegative.

As for this clone: A junction boundary mismatches the germline segment, possibly from a read error. V usage is TRBV6-1 and J usage is TRBJ2-3, with 10 bases fitting TRBD2. The CDR3 length is 19 residues. Germline loops: CDR1 MNHNS, CDR2 SASEGT. The CDR3 sequence is CASCDRGLAASSNTDTQYF. As DNA, the CDR3 is TGTGCCAGCTGTGATCGCGGACTAGCGGCGTCTTCAAACACAGATACGCAGTATTTT.

The chain has TRBV18 and TRBJ2-6; 9 bases are shared with TRBD1. The CDR3 is made up of 17 amino acids. CDR1 KGHSH and CDR2 LQKENI come from the germline V gene. V shed 1 base and J 4 bases; nucleotides not matched to a gene: 5. CDR3 in DNA: TGTGCCAGCTCACCACGGACAGGGGCGCAAGGGGCCAACGTCCTGACTTTC. Translating it yields CASSPRTGAQGANVLTF.

The DNA of the CDR3 is TGTGCCAGCAGCTTATCAGTGCCCAACTATGGCTACACCTTC. Protein: CASSLSVPNYGYTF. V is TRBV7-9 and J is TRBJ1-2; D not resolved. Trimming took off 2 bases at V and 2 bases at J, with 9 bases between the two ends. Germline CDR1 reads SEHNR; CDR2 reads FQNEAQ (reference sequence). CDR3 length: 14 residues. The full variable domain, with the rest looked up from reference TRBV7-9 and TRBJ1-2, is DTGVSQNPRHKITKRGQNVTFRCDPISEHNRLYWYRQTLGQGPEFLTYFQNEAQLEKSRLLSDRFSAERPKGSFSTLEIQRTEQGDSAMYLCASSLSVPNYGYTFGSGTRLTVV.

V is TRBV6-1 and J is TRBJ2-7; D may be TRBD2 (5 bases). V was cut by 8 bases and J by 1 base, with 9 bases left in between. CDR3 size: 12 residues. The germline V gene encodes CDR1 MNHNS and CDR2 SASEGT. The DNA of the CDR3 is TGTGCCAGCGAAGCGGAATCCTACGAGCAGTACTTC. Amino acid sequence: CASEAESYEQYF.

The V and J genes are TRBV28 and TRBJ1-2, with a weak D call TRBD1 (6 bases). Germline V gene data show CDR1 as MDHEN and CDR2 as SYDVKM. The CDR3 loop spans 14 amino acids. Trimming removed 5 bases from V and 0 bases from J, with 10 bases in between. DNA for the CDR3: TGTGCCAGCAGTAGGGACAAAACTAACTATGGCTACACCTTC. This sequence encodes CASSRDKTNYGYTF.

CDR3 coding DNA: TGCGCCAGCAGCCAAGATCCTCCCCCGCTAGCGGGGAATGAGACCCAGTACTTC. Translated: CASSQDPPPLAGNETQYF. The genes are TRBV4-1 and TRBJ2-5; 9 nucleotides match TRBD2. CDR1 is MGHRA, CDR2 YSYEKL, per germline. V lost 0 bases to trimming and J lost 5 bases; unmatched junction nucleotides: 13. The length of the CDR3 is 18 residues.

V is TRBV6-1 and J is TRBJ2-1; the match to TRBD2 covers 7 bases. Germline values: CDR1 MNHNS, CDR2 SASEGT. Trimming cost V 3 bases and J 1 base; bases outside gene matches: 3. The CDR3 is made up of 15 amino acids. CDR3 in amino acids: CASSESSGSYNEQFF. The CDR3 DNA reads TGTGCCAGCAGTGAGTCTAGCGGATCCTACAATGAGCAGTTCTTC.

The chain uses TRBV13 and TRBJ1-3, with D unresolved. The germline V gene has CDR1 PRHDT and CDR2 FYEKMQ (reference sequence). The CDR3 has 14 residues. V shed 0 bases and J shed 5 bases, with 8 bases lying between them. The CDR3 sequence: CASSLGGTRNTIYF. The CDR3 DNA reads as TGTGCCAGCAGCTTAGGGGGCACCCGAAACACCATATATTTT.

The rearrangement joins TRBV15 to TRBJ2-1, with 8 bases that match TRBD1. In germline, CDR1 is LNHNV, CDR2 YYDKDF (reference sequence). V was clipped by 4 bases and J by 10 bases; unmatched bases: 9. This CDR3 spans 14 amino acids. CDR3 residues: CATSIGTGGTEQFF. CDR3 DNA sequence: TGTGCCACCAGCATCGGGACAGGAGGTACCGAGCAGTTCTTC.

The CDR3 region is CATDRSNEKLFF. CDR3 bases: TGTGCCACGGACAGATCTAATGAAAAACTGTTTTTT. The chain joins TRBV28 to TRBJ1-4; D is perhaps TRBD1 (6 bases). Per the germline V gene, CDR1 is MDHEN and CDR2 is SYDVKM. The V end lost 10 bases, the J end lost 3 bases, and 9 bases lay between the germline ends. There are 12 residues in the CDR3.

The chain employs TRBV5-1 and TRBJ1-1; D possibly corresponds to TRBD1 (6 bases). The CDR3 has 17 amino acids. Per germline, CDR1 SGHRS and CDR2 YFSETQ. The V end lost 4 bases, the J end lost 0 bases, and 19 bases lay between the germline ends. The CDR3 coding sequence is TGCGCCAGCAGCCTCCGGTTGGGCAGGGGAGTGAACACTGAAGCTTTCTTT. Protein: CASSLRLGRGVNTEAFF.

The chain joins TRBV6-1 to TRBJ2-7, with 10 nucleotides matching TRBD2. The ends lost 8 bases at V and 3 bases at J; junction bases unmatched: 10. This CDR3 contains 15 residues. CDR1 and CDR2 (germline): MNHNS, SASEGT. The CDR3 DNA sequence: TGTGCCAGCCATCCTCTAGCGGGAGTTAACTACGAGCAGTACTTC. Translated: CASHPLAGVNYEQYF.

This chain connects TRBV19 to TRBJ2-1; 13 bases align to TRBD2. Germline V CDR1 and CDR2: LNHDA, SQIVND (reference sequence). V lost 3 bases to trimming and J lost 4 bases; unmatched junction nucleotides: 0. The CDR3 runs to 15 residues. The CDR3 loop reads CASSMTSGRYNEQFF. CDR3 bases: TGTGCCAGTAGTATGACTAGCGGGAGGTACAATGAGCAGTTCTTC.

The chain has TRBV6-1 and TRBJ1-1, with D possibly matching TRBD1 (5 bases). Germline CDR1 is MNHNS and CDR2 is SASEGT. The CDR3 consists of 13 residues. V was pared by 5 bases and J by 1 base, with 8 bases between. The CDR3 DNA sequence: TGTGCCAGCAGTACAGGACCGAACACTGAAGCTTTCTTT. It yields the protein CASSTGPNTEAFF.

Comment on this clone: Its ends do not fully match the called genes, so a read error is possible. Other DNA sequences in this specimen translate into the identical CDR3. The chain uses TRBV19 and TRBJ1-1, with 8 bases fitting TRBD1. CDR1 LNHDA and CDR2 SQIVND come from the germline V gene (reference sequence). This CDR3 contains 14 residues. CDR3 protein: CASSEPGGNTEAFF. The DNA of the CDR3 is TGTGCTAGTAGCGAGCCAGGGGGCAACACTGAAGCTTTCTTT.

The gene calls are TRBV2 and TRBJ2-1; D perhaps matches TRBD1 (5 bases). CDR3 length equals 11 residues. Looked up from germline, CDR1 is SNHLY and CDR2 is FYNNEI. V was clipped by 6 bases and J by 10 bases, with 10 bases between them. DNA for the CDR3: TGTGCCAGCAGCGACCCAGGGGAGCAGTTCTTC. As protein: CASSDPGEQFF.

The rearrangement uses TRBV6-6 and TRBJ2-7; tentatively, D is TRBD1 (6 bases). CDR1 is MNHNY and CDR2 is SVGAGI in the germline V gene (reference sequence). Trimming removed 6 bases at V and 5 bases at J, with 17 bases between. This CDR3 has 14 amino acids. CDR3 sequence: CASSPTLQGDEQYF. The CDR3 bases are TGTGCCAGCAGCCCCACGTTACAGGGAGACGAGCAGTACTTC.

The V call is TRBV11-3, the J call TRBJ2-1; D uncertain. Trimming took 1 base from V and 3 from J, leaving 16 bases between them. Germline assignment: CDR1 SGHNT and CDR2 YENEEA. The CDR3 is 17 amino acids. The chain's CDR3 is CASSLGAYSRNYNEQFF. The CDR3 DNA is TGTGCCAGCAGCTTAGGGGCATATTCCCGAAACTACAATGAGCAGTTCTTC.

The J gene is TRBJ1-5, the V gene TRBV28; the D gene is possibly TRBD1 (5 bases). The CDR3 is 15 residues long. Trimming stripped 6 bases from V and 5 bases from J, with 17 bases between. CDR1 and CDR2 (germline): MDHEN, SYDVKM. The CDR3 region is CASSRRGTGHQPQHF. The CDR3 DNA reads TGTGCCAGCAGCCGTCGAGGCACAGGACATCAGCCCCAGCATTTT.

To note about this clone: Its ends do not fully match the called genes, so a read error is possible. The gene calls are TRBV7-7 and TRBJ2-5; 11 bases align to TRBD2. The CDR3 length is 15 residues. Germline loops: CDR1 SSHAT, CDR2 FNYEAQ (reference sequence). The CDR3 DNA sequence: TGTGCTAGCAGCTTTATGACTAGCGGGGAAGAGACCCAGTACTTC. Its protein product is CASSFMTSGEETQYF.

The DNA of the CDR3 is TGTGCCAGCAGCTCCGGACTAGCGGGAGGCACCGGGGAGCTGTTTTTT. It is translated as CASSSGLAGGTGELFF. The chain employs TRBV9 and TRBJ2-2, with 14 positions matching TRBD2. Germline loops: CDR1 SGDLS, CDR2 YYNGEE. V lost 4 bases and J lost 4; bases outside the gene matches: 3. The CDR3 runs 16 residues.

Written as DNA, the CDR3 is TGTGCCACCAGCCTTACCAGCGGGAGAAGCACCTACAATGAGCAGTTCTTC. Its translation: CATSLTSGRSTYNEQFF. The genes are TRBV15 and TRBJ2-1; 8 bases line up with TRBD2. The trim removed 5 bases at V and 2 bases at J, leaving 11 bases unmatched. Germline assignment: CDR1 LNHNV and CDR2 YYDKDF (reference sequence). This CDR3 region has 17 residues.